The present T cell receptor beta chain was sequenced within a study of blood T cell repertoires in COVID-19 (dated by TCRdb to about 2020). Background for the entire study: The collaborator samples originated in the United States, Italy and Spain and spanned the acute and convalescent phases of COVID-19. The prospective study material was composed of cDNA or gDNA derived from T cells, B-cell-depleted T cells, or PBMCs. The dataset comprised deeply sampled blood TCRbeta repertoires from subjects exposed to, actively infected with, or recovered from COVID-19. The repertoires were made available in a free public database intended to serve as a resource for research on the immune response to SARS-CoV-2. The samples were drawn from two sources: the first 160 participants of the ongoing ImmuneRACE study, and over 950 subjects contributed by 6 global collaborators. The sample metadata nearly always contained a de-identified subject ID, COVID-19 status, age in years and sex. HLA class I and class II types, where available, came from metadata supplied by the sample provider rather than from assay-based typing. What the authors observed across the whole study: How much clinical and demographic metadata was included differed by source and by participant, and the metadata was provided uncurated.

CDR1 and CDR2 are drawn from the germline V gene: MNHEY, SVGEGT. The CDR3 goes from the cysteine to the phenylalanine over 12 residues. Only the CDR3 part of the read is kept: 36 bases, read in frame from the first base. The V end loses 5 bases and the J end loses 4 bases, and a stretch of 7 bases separates them. Collaborating institutions collected whole blood in K2EDTA tubes following their own protocols. For TCRbeta analysis, collaborators shipped samples as frozen whole blood, isolated PBMCs, or DNA extracted from either of those sample types. TCRbeta CDR3 regions were amplified from genomic DNA using the immunoSEQ Assay, a bias-controlled multiplex PCR. As for the authors' bioinformatics: The number of nucleated cells in each sample was estimated from the amplification of reference gene primers within the assay. Sequence reads were collapsed and filtered to measure the absolute abundance of every unique TCRbeta CDR3 rearrangement. For each sample, productive Simpson clonality was calculated as the square root of Simpson's diversity index across productive rearrangements. As stored in TCRdb, this immuneACCESS dataset retains in-frame rearrangements with V and J assigned. A fraction of the clones does not appear; measured against another copy, unresolved V genes explain less than half of the discrepancy, and the remainder lacks a known reason. That table is the source of V, J and clone size, and D and trimming were worked out from the DNA. This sample gives a few hundred thousand clones in total; over 75% of them show up just once. The ten largest clones capture nearly 4.5% of the sample.

Regarding this clone: Its antigen remains unidentified. It has no much larger one-base neighbor in the sample; base qualities were not kept.

Input material: peripheral blood. Recombination linked TRBV6-2 or TRBV6-3 to TRBJ2-3, with the D gene uncertain. The receptor was derived from a man between 45 and 60 years old with acute or convalescent COVID-19. The nucleotide sequence is given as TGTGCCAGCAGTACGAGAGCAGATACGCAGTATTTT. It translates as CASSTRADTQYF.